This TCR beta chain derives from a study of vaccination effects on CD4 cells after COVID-19. About the research overall: After the second dose, samples were taken at median day 72.

Trimming shortened V by 1 base and J by 2 bases, and 8 bases separated the two germline ends. This CDR3 is built from 14 residues. Germline V CDR1 and CDR2: MDHEN, SYDVKM. The culture ran for approximately 10 days before CD4+ T cells were isolated. Participants were given two doses of BNT162b2 or mRNA-1273 vaccine. Measured with immunoSEQ multiplex PCR; TCRdb has only the in-frame clones, and not every one. The repertoire holds about 57,000 clones, with around 84% as singletons. In regard to this clone: The antigen remains undetermined.

This sequence originates from a human donor who received a COVID-19 vaccine. The rearrangement links TRBV28 to TRBJ1-1; no firm D call. The sequences come from CD4+ T cells from PBMCs cultured without peptide, collected after COVID-19 vaccination. CDR3 protein: CASSLYVDNTEAFF. The CDR3, as DNA: TGTGCCAGCAGTTTATACGTAGACAACACTGAAGCTTTCTTT.